This T cell receptor (beta chain) was captured by sequencing in a study of T cell responses to AZD1222 COVID-19 vaccine. General study results and limits: When two AZD1222 doses had been given, Spike-specific TCR breadth and depth rose.

Clones were read by immunoSEQ multiplex PCR, and TCRdb kept only the in-frame ones, dropping some. Counted here are fewer than 120,000 clones, 92% occurring once; the ten biggest clones make up 7.5% to 9%. Germline V gene sequence: CDR1 LNHNV, CDR2 YYDKDF (reference sequence). There are 15 residues in the CDR3. A remark on this clone: Its antigen remains unidentified. Germline is not matched at one junction end, which may reflect a read error.

The sequence was collected from an adult in good health. The V gene is TRBV15, the J gene TRBJ1-5; D unclear. The specimen was peripheral blood, collected on day 0 of AZD1222 vaccination. CDR3 coding DNA: TGCGCCACCAGCAGAGATAGCTATAGCAATCAGCCCCAGCATTTT. It yields the protein CATSRDSYSNQPQHF.